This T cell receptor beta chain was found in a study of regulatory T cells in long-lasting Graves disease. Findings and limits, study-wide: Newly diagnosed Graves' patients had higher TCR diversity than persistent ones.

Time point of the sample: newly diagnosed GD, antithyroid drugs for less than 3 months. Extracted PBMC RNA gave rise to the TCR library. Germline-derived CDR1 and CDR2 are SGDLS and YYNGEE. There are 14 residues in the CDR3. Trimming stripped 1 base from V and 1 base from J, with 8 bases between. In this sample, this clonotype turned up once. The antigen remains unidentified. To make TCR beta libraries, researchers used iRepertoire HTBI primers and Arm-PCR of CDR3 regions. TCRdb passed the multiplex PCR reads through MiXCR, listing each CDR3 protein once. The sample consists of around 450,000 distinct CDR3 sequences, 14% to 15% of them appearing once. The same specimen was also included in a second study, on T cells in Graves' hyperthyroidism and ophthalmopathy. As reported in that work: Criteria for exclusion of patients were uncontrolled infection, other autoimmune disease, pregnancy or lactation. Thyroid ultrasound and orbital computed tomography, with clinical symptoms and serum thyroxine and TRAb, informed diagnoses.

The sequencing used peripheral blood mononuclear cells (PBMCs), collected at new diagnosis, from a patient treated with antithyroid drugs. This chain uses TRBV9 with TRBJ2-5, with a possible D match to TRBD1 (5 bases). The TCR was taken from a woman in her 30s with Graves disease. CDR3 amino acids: CASSVRDSQETQYF. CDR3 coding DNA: TGTGCCAGCAGCGTACGTGACAGCCAAGAGACCCAGTACTTC. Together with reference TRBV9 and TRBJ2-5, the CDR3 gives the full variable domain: DSGVTQTPKHLITATGQRVTLRCSPRSGDLSVYWYQQSLDQGLQFLIQYYNGEERAKGNILERFSAQQFPDLHSELNLSSLELGDSALYFCASSVRDSQETQYFGPGTRLLVL.